These T cell receptor beta chains were read from a single sample in a study of T cell responses to AZD1222 COVID-19 vaccine. Produced via immunoSEQ multiplex PCR; TCRdb's table is partial and in-frame only. The profile shows around 160,000 clones, 88% of them singletons. Sequenced here: peripheral blood, sampled on day 0 of AZD1222 vaccination. The source of these receptors is an adult in good health. Each CDR3 is given with its conserved first and last residue. A D gene is named only where the DNA matches it firmly. Size is omitted from some rows. Given values are once, few, many or a class for expanded clones.

abundance,d_gene,len,v_gene,j_gene,CDR3aa,CDR3nt
.,.,12,TRBV6-5,TRBJ1-2,CASSPWTDGYTF,TGTGCCAGCAGTCCCTGGACTGATGGCTACACCTTC
.,TRBD2,13,TRBV2,TRBJ2-2,CASKREVSGELFF,TGTGCCAGCAAGCGGGAAGTTAGCGGGGAGCTGTTTTTT
.,TRBD1,15,TRBV7-9,TRBJ1-6,CASSLGQGDNSPLHF,TGTGCCAGCAGCTTAGGACAGGGGGACAATTCACCCCTCCACTTT
once,.,17,TRBV2,TRBJ1-6,CASSERGRGVNNSPLHF,TGTGCCAGCAGTGAAAGGGGTCGGGGGGTAAATAATTCACCCCTCCACTTT
.,TRBD2,16,TRBV6-2/TRBV6-3,TRBJ2-5,CASSYSFRGGQETQYF,TGTGCCAGCAGTTACTCTTTTCGGGGGGGCCAAGAGACCCAGTACTTC
.,TRBD2,12,TRBV9,TRBJ2-1,CASSPTGGEQFF,TGTGCCAGCAGCCCGACGGGGGGGGAGCAGTTCTTC
.,.,17,TRBV4-2,TRBJ1-6,CASSLTDMPDINSPLHF,TGTGCCAGCAGCCTAACCGACATGCCTGACATTAATTCACCCCTCCACTTT
.,.,14,TRBV28,TRBJ2-7,CASSSPWGDHEQYF,TGTGCCAGCAGTTCTCCTTGGGGGGACCACGAGCAGTACTTC
.,.,15,TRBV4-3,TRBJ1-6,CASSQERARNSPLHF,TGCGCCAGCAGCCAAGAACGTGCCCGGAATTCACCCCTCCACTTT
.,TRBD1,15,TRBV29-1,TRBJ1-2,CSVGSTQGVNYGYTF,TGCAGCGTTGGTTCTACACAGGGGGTCAACTATGGCTACACCTTC
.,.,11,TRBV10-3,TRBJ1-4,CAISEGEKLFF,TGTGCCATCAGTGAGGGCGAAAAACTGTTTTTT
.,TRBD1,13,TRBV7-2,TRBJ1-5,CASSLDRNQPQHF,TGTGCCAGCAGCTTGGACAGGAATCAGCCCCAGCATTTT
once,.,13,TRBV7-6,TRBJ1-3,CASSTSGHNTIYF,TGTGCCAGCAGCACCTCCGGACACAACACCATATATTTT
.,TRBD2,15,TRBV7-8,TRBJ2-5,CASSFRGGEWETQYF,TGTGCCAGCAGCTTTCGCGGGGGGGAGTGGGAGACCCAGTACTTC
.,TRBD1,15,TRBV5-4,TRBJ2-3,CASSYGQGGTDTQYF,TGTGCCAGCAGCTATGGACAGGGGGGAACAGATACGCAGTATTTT
once,.,14,TRBV10-3,TRBJ2-1,CAISAGLNYNEQFF,TGTGCCATCAGTGCAGGACTAAACTACAATGAGCAGTTCTTC
.,TRBD1,15,TRBV9,TRBJ2-2,CASSRDRGRSGELFF,TGTGCCAGCAGCAGGGACAGGGGGCGCAGCGGGGAGCTGTTTTTT
.,.,11,TRBV29-1,TRBJ1-2,CSVEDLEGYTF,TGCAGCGTTGAAGACCTCGAGGGCTACACCTTC
.,.,16,TRBV9,TRBJ1-1,CASSVGGAGANTEAFF,TGTGCCAGCAGCGTAGGGGGGGCAGGGGCGAACACTGAAGCTTTCTTT
once,TRBD2,14,TRBV18,TRBJ2-1,CASSPSGGRDEQFF,TGTGCCAGCTCACCTAGCGGGGGCCGGGATGAGCAGTTCTTC
.,.,11,TRBV28,TRBJ2-1,CASSLRVEQFF,TGTGCCAGCAGTCTCAGGGTCGAGCAGTTCTTC
.,.,12,TRBV7-9,TRBJ1-6,CASSSRDSPLHF,TGTGCCAGCAGCTCGAGAGATTCACCCCTCCACTTT
.,TRBD1,17,TRBV4-3,TRBJ1-2,CASSQVWGPGQVGGYTF,TGCGCCAGCAGCCAAGTTTGGGGTCCAGGACAGGTCGGCGGCTACACCTTC
few,.,15,TRBV28,TRBJ2-7,CASSLFYDSQGEQYF,TGTGCCAGCAGTTTATTCTACGACTCCCAGGGCGAGCAGTACTTC
.,.,14,TRBV28,TRBJ1-4,CASSLGGQGEKLFF,TGTGCCAGCAGTTTGGGTGGGCAGGGAGAAAAACTGTTTTTT
once,.,15,TRBV6-2/TRBV6-3,TRBJ2-7,CASSLGQYTSYEQYF,TGTGCCAGCAGTTTAGGACAGTACACCTCCTACGAGCAGTACTTC
few,.,14,TRBV28,TRBJ1-6,CASSLQSGGSPLHF,TGTGCCAGCAGTCTCCAGTCCGGGGGTTCACCCCTCCACTTT
.,TRBD1,15,TRBV3-1/TRBV3-2,TRBJ1-1,CASSLDRGPNTEAFF,TGTGCCAGCAGCCTTGACAGGGGGCCGAACACTGAAGCTTTCTTT
.,TRBD1,14,TRBV5-1,TRBJ1-4,CASRGGTGNEKLFF,TGCGCCAGCAGGGGAGGGACAGGGAATGAAAAACTGTTTTTT
.,TRBD1,19,TRBV27,TRBJ2-2,CASSLSGKRQGVVTGELFF,TGTGCCAGCAGTTTATCGGGAAAAAGACAGGGGGTCGTCACCGGGGAGCTGTTTTTT
.,.,13,TRBV6-1,TRBJ1-6,CASSDSYNSPLHF,TGTGCCAGCAGTGATTCCTATAATTCACCCCTCCACTTT